A single sample is the source of the 17 T cell receptor beta chains below, sequenced in a study of blood T cell repertoires in COVID-19. TCRdb's table, derived via immunoSEQ multiplex PCR, lists solely in-frame clones and lacks some. The data show 150,000 to 200,000 clones, around 80% seen once. The specimen sequenced was PBMCs or T cells enriched from blood (not recorded which). The receptors come from a woman aged 45-65 years who had recovered from COVID-19.

A few counts support this clone. This chain links TRBV5-1 with TRBJ1-1; D not resolved. Germline V lookup: CDR1 SGHRS, CDR2 YFSETQ. CDR3 length: 13 residues. V was cut by 2 bases and J by 1 base, with 6 bases left in between. CDR3 nucleotide sequence: TGCGCCAGCAGCTTTGAGGGGAACACTGAAGCTTTCTTT. As protein: CASSFEGNTEAFF.

The V and J genes are TRBV5-1 and TRBJ2-7; 10 bases map to TRBD2. The germline CDR1 and CDR2 sequences are SGHRS and YFSETQ. Trimming cost V 4 bases and J 4 bases; bases outside gene matches: 11. CDR3 length equals 16 residues. The DNA of the CDR3 is TGCGCCAGCAGCCCCGAATTCCTAGCGGGAGTGTACGAGCAGTACTTC. Its translation is CASSPEFLAGVYEQYF.

This clone was counted only a few times. The chain carries TRBV4-2 and TRBJ2-7; 8 bases line up with TRBD2. Germline-derived CDR1 and CDR2 are LGHNA and YNFKEQ. The CDR3 loop spans 15 amino acids. The V gene end was trimmed by 2 bases and the J gene end by 6 bases; junction bases not matched to a gene: 9. The CDR3 reads CASSQMTSDYSEQYF. DNA for the CDR3: TGTGCCAGCAGCCAAATGACTAGCGACTACAGCGAGCAGTACTTC.

The chain carries TRBV2 and TRBJ2-7; 7 nucleotides line up with TRBD2. Germline V CDR1 and CDR2: SNHLY, FYNNEI. The CDR3 has 14 amino acids. Trimming cost V 2 bases and J 2 bases; bases outside gene matches: 3. This CDR3 is CASSERAGAYEQYF. CDR3 in DNA: TGTGCCAGCAGTGAAAGGGCGGGAGCCTACGAGCAGTACTTC.

The chain joins TRBV5-1 to TRBJ2-1; 9 nucleotides align to TRBD2. Germline assignment: CDR1 SGHRS and CDR2 YFSETQ. With V trimmed by 2 bases and J by 3 bases, 9 bases remained unmatched. The CDR3 runs 17 residues. The CDR3 loop reads CASSLGPTSGGYNEQFF. The CDR3 DNA is TGCGCCAGCAGCTTAGGTCCGACTAGCGGAGGCTACAATGAGCAGTTCTTC. Variable domain in full (rest from reference TRBV5-1 and TRBJ2-1): KAGVTQTPRYLIKTRGQQVTLSCSPISGHRSVSWYQQTPGQGLQFLFEYFSETQRNKGNFPGRFSGRQFSNSRSEMNVSTLELGDSALYLCASSLGPTSGGYNEQFFGPGTRLTVL.

The chain links TRBV2 to TRBJ2-1, with D possibly TRBD1 on 5 matching bases. This CDR3 spans 14 amino acids. Per the germline V gene, CDR1 is SNHLY and CDR2 is FYNNEI. V lost 1 base and J lost 2, with 6 bases in between. For the CDR3, the DNA is TGTGCCAGCAGTGAAGTAGGGGCCTACAATGAGCAGTTCTTC. This encodes CASSEVGAYNEQFF.

This clone was detected a few times. This chain joins TRBV28 and TRBJ1-5; TRBD1 might be the D (6 bases). CDR1 is MDHEN, CDR2 SYDVKM, per germline. The V end was cut by 1 base, the J end by 5 bases, with 12 bases between. This CDR3 region has 15 residues. CDR3 nucleotides: TGTGCCAGCAGTTTATCAGGGGCCCTCGATCAGCCCCAGCATTTT. Translation gives CASSLSGALDQPQHF.

The rearrangement links TRBV29-1 to TRBJ2-5; 9 positions match TRBD2. CDR1 is SQVTM, CDR2 ANQGSEA, per germline. This CDR3 is built from 13 residues. The trim removed 4 bases at V and 5 bases at J, leaving 5 bases unmatched. CDR3 DNA sequence: TGCAGCGTTGGCGGGACTAGCAGTGAGACCCAGTACTTC. This codes for CSVGGTSSETQYF.

Turning to this clone: One end of the junction does not line up with germline, which may come from a read error. The chain carries TRBV7-8 and TRBJ2-7; 10 positions match TRBD1. Germline CDR1 is SGHVS and CDR2 is FQNEAQ. CDR3 length equals 14 residues. The DNA for the CDR3 is TGTGCCAGCAGCTTCCGACAGGGGGCCTACAAGCAGTACTTC. This encodes CASSFRQGAYKQYF.

The chain has TRBV5-1 and TRBJ1-3, with 9 bases fitting TRBD1. Trimming cost V 4 bases and J 2 bases; bases outside gene matches: 4. The CDR3 totals 15 residues. Germline values: CDR1 SGHRS, CDR2 YFSETQ. CDR3 sequence (DNA): TGCGCCAGCAGCGCGGGACAGGGAGCTGGAAACACCATATATTTT. Protein product: CASSAGQGAGNTIYF. The full variable domain, rest sourced from reference TRBV5-1 and TRBJ1-3, is KAGVTQTPRYLIKTRGQQVTLSCSPISGHRSVSWYQQTPGQGLQFLFEYFSETQRNKGNFPGRFSGRQFSNSRSEMNVSTLELGDSALYLCASSAGQGAGNTIYFGEGSWLTVV.

V and J are TRBV12-3 or TRBV12-4 and TRBJ1-6; D is uncertain. This CDR3 region has 13 residues. The V end was cut by 3 bases, the J end by 8 bases, with 8 bases between. The CDR3 DNA reads TGTGCCAGCAGTTTCAATCGGGATTCACCCCTCCACTTT. Translating it yields CASSFNRDSPLHF.

The genes are TRBV5-1 and TRBJ1-2, with 11 bases aligning to TRBD1. The V segment lost 4 bases and the J segment 3 bases; nucleotides outside the gene matches: 5. This CDR3 spans 15 amino acids. Germline V CDR1 and CDR2: SGHRS, YFSETQ. As DNA, the CDR3 is TGCGCCAGCAGCCCTGGACAGGGGGCCCACTATGGCTACACCTTC. This codes for CASSPGQGAHYGYTF.

This chain uses TRBV5-4 with TRBJ1-1; no definite D call. Trimming removed 0 bases at V and 4 bases at J, with 10 bases between. This CDR3 is 14 amino acids long. Looked up from germline, CDR1 is SGHNT and CDR2 is YYREEE (reference sequence). The CDR3 sequence: CASSLDSMSTEAFF. Here the CDR3 DNA reads TGTGCCAGCAGCTTGGATAGTATGTCCACTGAAGCTTTCTTT. Filled out from reference TRBV5-4 and TRBJ1-1, the complete variable domain reads ETGVTQSPTHLIKTRGQQVTLRCSSQSGHNTVSWYQQALGQGPQFIFQYYREEENGRGNFPPRFSGLQFPNYSSELNVNALELDDSALYLCASSLDSMSTEAFFGQGTRLTVV.

CDR3 coding DNA: TGTGCCAGCAGCTTAACCACTAGCGCAGATACGCAGTATTTT. This codes for CASSLTTSADTQYF. The chain carries TRBV7-3 and TRBJ2-3; 7 bases align to TRBD2. Germline loops: CDR1 SGHTA, CDR2 FQGTGA. With 0 bases clipped from V and 4 bases from J, the junction kept 1 base outside the gene matches. The CDR3 runs to 14 residues. Full variable domain (rest looked up from reference TRBV7-3 and TRBJ2-3): GAGVSQTPSNKVTEKGKYVELRCDPISGHTALYWYRQSLGQGPEFLIYFQGTGAADDSGLPNDRFFAVRPEGSVSTLKIQRTERGDSAVYLCASSLTTSADTQYFGPGTRLTVL.

The chain has TRBV7-9 and TRBJ2-7, with 9 nucleotides matching TRBD1. Germline CDR1 SEHNR, CDR2 FQNEAQ (reference sequence). The V and J ends lost 0 bases and 5 bases, in that order; junction bases with no gene match: 8. The CDR3 runs to 16 residues. Written as DNA, the CDR3 is TGTGCCAGCAGCTTAGCGCTAACAGGGGGCCTGGACGAGCAGTACTTC. Protein: CASSLALTGGLDEQYF.

This clone came up a few times. V and J are TRBV5-1 and TRBJ2-1; 11 bases map to TRBD2. V shed 5 bases, J shed 1 base, and the junction held 17 bases outside the gene matches. The CDR3 consists of 20 residues. Germline V gene sequence: CDR1 SGHRS, CDR2 YFSETQ. CDR3 nucleotide sequence: TGCGCCAGCAGTCCCCGCCGGGCTAGCGGGAGGACCGGATCCTACAATGAGCAGTTCTTC. It codes for CASSPRRASGRTGSYNEQFF.

CDR3 sequence reads: CASSLILAGLKETQYF. CDR3 DNA: TGTGCCAGCAGCTTAATACTCGCAGGGCTAAAGGAGACCCAGTACTTC. This chain connects TRBV7-2 to TRBJ2-5, with a tentative D call TRBD1 (5 bases). V gave up 2 bases and J gave up 5 bases, with 18 bases separating them. The CDR3 runs 16 residues. The germline V gene has CDR1 SGHTA and CDR2 FQGNSA.